This is a list of T cell receptor beta chains from one sample in a study of T cells in Graves' hyperthyroidism and ophthalmopathy. TCRdb recomputed calls from the multiplex PCR reads with MiXCR, one row per CDR3 protein. Among some 400,000 distinct CDR3 sequences, approximately 12% were seen once, and the ten largest hold more than 20%. The material sequenced was blood. These TCRs come from a man aged 30 to 39 with Graves' hyperthyroidism that later progressed to Graves' ophthalmopathy. The CDR3 runs from the conserved cysteine through the conserved F or W. Fields, in order: V gene, D gene, J gene, clone size, CDR3 protein, CDR3 DNA. A D gene is named only where the DNA matches it firmly. Clone size, where shown, is once, few, many, or a class for clones that have expanded.

>TRBV5-6|TRBD1|TRBJ1-4|few
CASSTTGVRSEKLFF
TGTGCCAGCAGCACGACAGGGGTCAGGAGTGAAAAACTGTTTTTT
>TRBV27|-|TRBJ2-7|many
CASSSTSGGRFYEQYF
TGTGCCAGCAGTTCCACGAGTGGGGGGCGCTTCTACGAGCAGTACTTC
>TRBV18|-|TRBJ1-1|-
CVSSPPGNTEAFF
TGTGTCAGCTCACCTCCGGGGAACACTGAAGCTTTCTTT
>TRBV28|TRBD2|TRBJ2-1|many
CASSLGGGASNEQFF
TGTGCCAGCAGTTTAGGCGGGGGGGCGAGCAATGAGCAGTTCTTC
>TRBV20-1|TRBD2|TRBJ2-5|-
CSASGTSWGETQYF
TGCAGTGCTAGTGGGACTAGCTGGGGTGAGACCCAGTACTTC
>TRBV3-1|-|TRBJ1-6|few
CASSPSGSYNSPLHF
TGTGCCAGCAGCCCCTCGGGTTCCTATAATTCACCCCTCCACTTT
>TRBV11-2|-|TRBJ2-1|many
CASSLRVRESSYNEQFF
TGTGCCAGCAGCTTAAGGGTCAGGGAGAGCTCCTACAATGAGCAGTTCTTC
>TRBV6-1|-|TRBJ2-3|few
CASSPLRGDTQYF
TGTGCCAGTTCGCCCCTTCGCGGTGATACGCAGTATTTT
>TRBV30|TRBD1|TRBJ2-7|-
CAWSPDRGREQYF
TGTGCCTGGAGTCCGGACAGGGGGCGGGAGCAGTACTTC
>TRBV7-9|-|TRBJ1-2|few
CASSLESVYGYTF
TGTGCCAGCAGCTTAGAGTCGGTCTATGGCTACACCTTC
>TRBV10-3|-|TRBJ1-5|few
CAISESGSQPQHF
TGTGCCATCAGTGAGTCAGGAAGTCAGCCCCAGCATTTT
>TRBV2|TRBD2|TRBJ2-7|many
CASSGAFGGGPAAYEQYF
TGTGCCAGCAGTGGGGCGTTTGGCGGGGGGCCCGCAGCCTACGAGCAGTACTTC
>TRBV19|-|TRBJ2-1|-
CASSAGILYNEQFF
TGTGCCAGTAGCGCCGGGATCTTATACAATGAGCAGTTCTTC
>TRBV5-8|TRBD2|TRBJ2-5|few
CASLAEPGLAGAKTQYF
TGTGCCAGCCTTGCGGAACCTGGACTAGCGGGGGCAAAGACCCAGTACTTC
>TRBV29-1|-|TRBJ2-7|-
CSVDSPSSYEQYF
TGCAGCGTTGACAGCCCTAGCTCCTACGAGCAGTACTTC
>TRBV5-1|-|TRBJ1-3|few
CASSSSVSGNTIYF
TGCGCCAGCAGCTCTTCCGTCTCTGGAAACACCATATATTTT